The 19 T cell receptor beta chains below all came from one sample that was sequenced in a study of cytomegalovirus exposure and HLA in healthy donors. Primers: 60 Vbeta forward and 13 Jbeta reverse. Generated by immunoSEQ multiplex PCR, the TCRdb table keeps only in-frame clones and is missing some. The sample consists of under 150,000 clones, 60% to 80% of them appearing once. Sequencing used PBMCs. These receptors originate from a man in his fifties in good health and CMV-seropositive.

The rearrangement uses TRBV6-5 and TRBJ2-1; 8 nucleotides line up with TRBD1. Trimming took 6 bases from V and 6 from J; bases not matched to a gene: 7. The CDR3 loop spans 14 amino acids. Germline V gene data show CDR1 as MNHEY and CDR2 as SVGAGI. The CDR3 protein is CASSPWDRPNEQFF. CDR3 DNA sequence: TGTGCCAGCAGCCCCTGGGACAGGCCCAATGAGCAGTTCTTC.

V gene TRBV2 combines with J gene TRBJ2-1, with D perhaps matching TRBD1 (7 bases). The V end was cut by 7 bases, the J end by 10 bases, with 23 bases between. This CDR3 has 15 residues. Germline CDR1 and CDR2: SNHLY and FYNNEI. In DNA, the CDR3 is TGTGCCAGCAAAGGGGAGGAGGGGGCCGGACGAGAGCAGTTCTTC. The encoded protein is CASKGEEGAGREQFF.

The gene calls are TRBV5-4 and TRBJ2-3, with D possibly being TRBD1 (5 bases). There are 15 residues in the CDR3. In germline, CDR1 is SGHNT, CDR2 YYREEE (reference sequence). V was clipped by 3 bases and J by 1 base, with 12 bases between them. The DNA for the CDR3 is TGTGCCAGCAGCTCAAACAGGATCCGCACAGATACGCAGTATTTT. It translates to CASSSNRIRTDTQYF.

The rearrangement joins TRBV2 to TRBJ2-2, with TRBD2 as a possible D gene (5 bases). Deletions cut 7 bases from V and 6 bases from J, with 12 bases between. This CDR3 is built from 13 residues. CDR1 and CDR2 (germline): SNHLY, FYNNEI. The CDR3, as DNA: TGTGCCAGCACAAGAGGGAGAGCCGGGGAGCTGTTTTTT. Its translation: CASTRGRAGELFF.

The V gene is TRBV6-5, the J gene TRBJ1-1, with 11 bases lining up with TRBD1. This CDR3 has 13 amino acids. Trimming removed 9 bases from V and 7 bases from J; junction bases left unmatched: 7. Germline V lookup: CDR1 MNHEY, CDR2 SVGAGI. The CDR3 DNA reads TGTGCCAGTGAGGACAGGGGGCGGAATGAAGCTTTCTTT. This codes for CASEDRGRNEAFF.

The chain links TRBV10-3 to TRBJ1-2, with D possibly TRBD1 on 6 matching bases. The CDR3 runs 14 residues. Germline CDR1 reads ENHRY; CDR2 reads SYGVKD. Trimming removed 6 bases at V and 8 bases at J, with 19 bases between. CDR3 in amino acids: CAISDIGQPMGYTF. CDR3 nucleotides: TGTGCCATCAGCGATATCGGACAGCCTATGGGCTACACCTTC.

This chain uses TRBV20-1 with TRBJ2-5, with a weak D call TRBD1 (5 bases). Between the trimmed V and J ends, which lost 3 bases and 5 bases, there was a span of 7 bases. This CDR3 region has 11 residues. Germline V gives CDR1 DFQATT, CDR2 SNEGSKA (reference sequence). The CDR3 sequence: CSASRAETQYF. The CDR3 DNA sequence: TGCAGTGCTAGCAGGGCGGAGACCCAGTACTTC.

The V gene is TRBV5-5, the J gene TRBJ1-2; the D gene is possibly TRBD1 (6 bases). CDR3 length equals 14 residues. Trimming left V 6 bases short and J 2 bases short, with 14 bases between. Germline V gene lookup returns CDR1 SGHKS and CDR2 YYEKEE (reference sequence). CDR3 sequence reads: CASNTGSLNYGYTF. The CDR3 DNA follows: TGTGCCAGCAACACAGGGAGCTTGAACTATGGCTACACCTTC.

CDR3 loop: CASSLEGRGTETQYF. The CDR3 DNA reads TGTGCCAGCAGCTTGGAGGGAAGGGGCACGGAGACCCAGTACTTC. The chain combines TRBV5-6 with TRBJ2-5; D perhaps matches TRBD1 (5 bases). Germline V gene lookup returns CDR1 SGHDT and CDR2 YYEEEE. V was trimmed by 0 bases and J by 5 bases, leaving 14 bases between them. The CDR3 extends over 15 amino acids.

This clone has just one count. The chain joins TRBV2 to TRBJ1-5; 9 bases align to TRBD1. The CDR3 has 17 amino acids. Germline-derived CDR1 and CDR2 are SNHLY and FYNNEI. V gave up 5 bases and J gave up 0 bases; unmatched junction bases: 8. CDR3 DNA sequence: TGTGCCAGCAGTAAAGGGGACAGGGTCTATAGCAATCAGCCCCAGCATTTT. Protein sequence: CASSKGDRVYSNQPQHF. Supplemented by reference TRBV2 and TRBJ1-5, the full variable domain reads EPEVTQTPSHQVTQMGQEVILRCVPISNHLYFYWYRQILGQKVEFLVSFYNNEISEKSEIFDDQFSVERPDGSNFTLKIRSTKLEDSAMYFCASSKGDRVYSNQPQHFGDGTRLSIL.

A single count supports this clone. CDR3 DNA: TGTGCCAGCAGCAGAGAGGAGGCCAGCTCCTACGAGCAGTACTTC. This encodes CASSREEASSYEQYF. The chain uses TRBV7-8 and TRBJ2-7; maybe TRBD2 (5 bases). The CDR3 consists of 15 residues. Trimming pared 5 bases from V and 0 bases from J, leaving 14 bases between. Germline V gene data show CDR1 as SGHVS and CDR2 as FQNEAQ.

This clone was found a few times. The chain couples TRBV7-3 to TRBJ2-7; 7 bases are a match to TRBD2. This CDR3 comprises 17 residues. Germline CDR1 is SGHTA and CDR2 is FQGTGA. V lost 1 base and J lost 4; bases outside the gene matches: 13. CDR3 in amino acids: CASSLKGGGGSLYEQYF. The CDR3 nucleotides read TGTGCCAGCAGCTTAAAGGGCGGAGGCGGGAGCTTGTACGAGCAGTACTTC. Combining the CDR3 with reference TRBV7-3 and TRBJ2-7 gives the whole variable domain GAGVSQTPSNKVTEKGKYVELRCDPISGHTALYWYRQSLGQGPEFLIYFQGTGAADDSGLPNDRFFAVRPEGSVSTLKIQRTERGDSAVYLCASSLKGGGGSLYEQYFGPGTRLTVT.

This chain joins TRBV5-6 and TRBJ2-7, with D perhaps matching TRBD2 (5 bases). The CDR3 is made up of 15 amino acids. The ends were cut back, 0 bases at V and 4 bases at J, with 14 bases in the middle. In germline, CDR1 is SGHDT, CDR2 YYEEEE. Here the CDR3 reads CASSLVGDFPYEQYF. Here the CDR3 DNA reads TGTGCCAGCAGCTTGGTCGGGGATTTCCCATACGAGCAGTACTTC.

The chain uses TRBV6-1 and TRBJ2-3; the D gene is possibly TRBD2 (6 bases). This CDR3 has 13 residues. Germline V gene data show CDR1 as MNHNS and CDR2 as SASEGT. V shed 11 bases and J shed 1 base, with 13 bases lying between them. This chain's CDR3 is CALTWEGTDTQYF. The CDR3 DNA reads as TGTGCCCTCACGTGGGAGGGCACAGATACGCAGTATTTT.

J is TRBJ1-2 and V is TRBV4-2; 10 nucleotides line up with TRBD1. The CDR3 is 17 amino acids. The germline V gene has CDR1 LGHNA and CDR2 YNFKEQ. J was trimmed by 9 bases and V by 0 bases; bases with no gene match: 13. The CDR3 region is CASSQDQYAGQGSSYTF. The CDR3 DNA reads as TGTGCCAGCAGCCAAGATCAGTACGCGGGACAGGGGTCGAGCTACACCTTC.

The J gene is TRBJ1-1, the V gene TRBV7-9; D may be TRBD1 (5 bases). V gave up 5 bases and J gave up 1 base, with 17 bases separating them. Germline V gene lookup returns CDR1 SEHNR and CDR2 FQNEAQ (reference sequence). The CDR3 consists of 16 residues. This CDR3 is CASSPASGGSNTEAFF. CDR3 coding DNA: TGTGCCAGCAGCCCGGCCAGCGGGGGATCGAACACTGAAGCTTTCTTT.

The V gene is TRBV15, the J gene TRBJ1-2, with D uncertain. The CDR3 has 13 residues. The V end was cut by 5 bases, the J end by 5 bases, with 12 bases between. Germline values: CDR1 LNHNV, CDR2 YYDKDF (reference sequence). Here the CDR3 DNA reads TGTGCCACCAGCCAAACCGGGGTATATGGCTACACCTTC. This codes for CATSQTGVYGYTF. Variable domain in full (rest from reference TRBV15 and TRBJ1-2): DAMVIQNPRYQVTQFGKPVTLSCSQTLNHNVMYWYQQKSSQAPKLLFHYYDKDFNNEADTPDNFQSRRPNTSFCFLDIRSPGLGDTAMYLCATSQTGVYGYTFGSGTRLTVV.

The chain couples TRBV6-4 to TRBJ1-5, with D possibly matching TRBD1 (5 bases). This CDR3 is built from 11 residues. Germline values: CDR1 MRHNA, CDR2 SNTAGT. V lost 11 bases, J lost 6 bases, and 11 bases lay in between. This chain's CDR3 is CAVGGGQPQHF. CDR3 in DNA: TGTGCCGTCGGGGGGGGTCAGCCCCAGCATTTT.

V and J are TRBV28 and TRBJ2-7; 7 nucleotides align to TRBD1. V trimming: 5 bases; J trimming: 3 bases; junction bases outside the gene matches: 10. Germline V gives CDR1 MDHEN, CDR2 SYDVKM. The CDR3 totals 15 residues. The CDR3 reads CASSPTGAPVYEQYF. CDR3 coding DNA: TGTGCCAGCAGTCCTACAGGGGCCCCAGTCTACGAGCAGTACTTC.